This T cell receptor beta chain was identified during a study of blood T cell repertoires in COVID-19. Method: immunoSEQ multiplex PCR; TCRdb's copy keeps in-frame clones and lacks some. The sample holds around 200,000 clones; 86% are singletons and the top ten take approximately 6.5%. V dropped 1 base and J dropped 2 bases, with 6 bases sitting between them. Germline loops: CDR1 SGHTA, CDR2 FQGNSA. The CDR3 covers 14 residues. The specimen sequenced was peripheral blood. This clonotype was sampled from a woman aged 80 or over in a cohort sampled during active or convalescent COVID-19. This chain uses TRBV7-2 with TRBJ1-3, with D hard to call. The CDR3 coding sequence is TGTGCCAGCAGCTTAGTAAGCCCTGGAAACACCATATATTTT. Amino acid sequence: CASSLVSPGNTIYF.